One and the same sample provided the 32 T cell receptor beta chains below, sequenced in a study of human T cells and chemical hapten exposure. The time point: pre-sensitization, week 0. Treatment given: therapeutic diphenylcyclopropenone sensitization with weekly scalp DPC. Via MiXCR, TCRdb re-called the RACE reads, giving one row per CDR3 protein. Among 300,000 to 400,000 distinct CDR3 sequences, approximately 5.1% were seen once, and the ten largest hold around 2.6%. The sample was whole blood, taken in connection with sensitization to the hapten diphenylcyclopropenone (DPC). Receptors originate from a woman in her 50s with alopecia areata. Some clones in this sample may be carry-over from other donors' samples.

This clonotype was detected ten times or more. The chain is built from TRBV6-1 and TRBJ1-1, with 8 bases lining up with TRBD1. Germline V gene lookup returns CDR1 MNHNS and CDR2 SASEGT. Losses at the gene ends were 6 bases for V and 4 bases for J; bases not matched to a gene: 4. The length of the CDR3 is 13 residues. The CDR3 nucleotides are TGTGCCAGCAGGGACAGGGCGATCACTGAAGCTTTCTTT. It translates to CASRDRAITEAFF.

This clonotype was seen repeatedly, ten times or more. The CDR3 protein is CASSLQGDDIQYF. CDR3 sequence (DNA): TGTGCCAGCAGCCTACAGGGTGACGACATTCAGTACTTC. This rearrangement joins TRBV13 to TRBJ2-4, with D perhaps matching TRBD1 (6 bases). The germline V gene encodes CDR1 PRHDT and CDR2 FYEKMQ (reference sequence). Deletions cut 5 bases from V and 8 bases from J, with 13 bases between. The CDR3 is made up of 13 amino acids. Supplemented by reference TRBV13 and TRBJ2-4, the full variable domain reads AAGVIQSPRHLIKEKRETATLKCYPIPRHDTVYWYQQGPGQDPQFLISFYEKMQSDKGSIPDRFSAQQFSDYHSELNMSSLELGDSALYFCASSLQGDDIQYFGAGTRLSVL.

The V and J genes are TRBV12-3 or TRBV12-4 and TRBJ2-1; 10 bases line up with TRBD2. Losses at the gene ends were 5 bases for V and 5 bases for J; bases not matched to a gene: 6. The CDR3 runs to 15 residues. The CDR3 coding sequence is TGTGCCAGCAGTCCAGCGGGAGGGAACAACAATGAGCAGTTCTTC. This translates into CASSPAGGNNNEQFF.

The chain links TRBV28 to TRBJ1-1, with a possible D match to TRBD1 (6 bases). Germline assignment: CDR1 MDHEN and CDR2 SYDVKM. CDR3 length equals 13 residues. Trimming took off 8 bases at V and 4 bases at J, with 14 bases between the two ends. The CDR3 region has the DNA TGTGCCAGCGGAAGGGGGACACCCACTGAAGCTTTCTTT. It encodes CASGRGTPTEAFF. Looking up the rest from reference TRBV28 and TRBJ1-1 gives the full variable domain: DVKVTQSSRYLVKRTGEKVFLECVQDMDHENMFWYRQDPGLGLRLIYFSYDVKMKEKGDIPEGYSVSREKKERFSLILESASTNQTSMYLCASGRGTPTEAFFGQGTRLTVV.

This chain links TRBV7-9 with TRBJ1-1; no clear D gene. The CDR3 has 16 residues. Trimming took off 3 bases at V and 0 bases at J, with 14 bases between the two ends. Germline V gene data show CDR1 as SEHNR and CDR2 as FQNEAQ (reference sequence). The CDR3 loop reads CASSFPIGTMNTEAFF. In nucleotides, the CDR3 is TGTGCCAGCAGCTTCCCTATTGGCACCATGAACACTGAAGCTTTCTTT.

This chain connects TRBV18 to TRBJ2-3; D gene uncertain. Between the trimmed V and J ends, which lost 2 bases and 6 bases, there was a span of 15 bases. The CDR3 loop spans 15 amino acids. From germline, CDR1 is KGHSH and CDR2 LQKENI. The CDR3 sequence is CASSPYVAIGDTQYF. The CDR3 DNA reads as TGTGCCAGCTCACCATACGTGGCTATTGGGGATACGCAGTATTTT.

This clonotype was picked up a small number of times. The J gene is TRBJ2-5, the V gene TRBV5-1; TRBD1 aligns across 7 bases. The CDR3 has 13 amino acids. The trim removed 6 bases at V and 4 bases at J, leaving 6 bases unmatched. CDR1 and CDR2 (germline): SGHRS, YFSETQ. CDR3 protein: CASNTGASETQYF. The CDR3 coding sequence is TGCGCCAGCAATACAGGGGCTTCAGAGACCCAGTACTTC.

In its sample, this clonotype was seen a few times. This sequence joins TRBV11-2 and TRBJ2-3, with D perhaps TRBD2 (6 bases). This CDR3 has 15 residues. Germline values: CDR1 SGHAT, CDR2 FQNNGV. V lost 6 bases to trimming and J lost 0 bases, with 13 bases between them. The CDR3 region is CASRRGATSTDTQYF. CDR3 bases: TGTGCCAGCAGGCGCGGGGCAACTAGCACAGATACGCAGTATTTT.

This clonotype was observed many times. The chain uses TRBV12-3 or TRBV12-4 and TRBJ1-1, with 7 positions matching TRBD1. CDR3 length: 16 amino acids. The V and J ends lost 5 bases and 4 bases, in that order; junction bases with no gene match: 13. The CDR3 reads CASSPDRVLAVTEAFF. The CDR3 bases are TGTGCCAGCAGTCCTGACAGGGTTCTCGCGGTCACTGAAGCTTTCTTT.

This rearrangement joins TRBV30 to TRBJ1-1; TRBD1 aligns across 7 bases. Per germline, CDR1 GTSNPN and CDR2 SVGIG (reference sequence). This CDR3 has 14 residues. The J segment lost 2 bases and the V segment lost 3 bases, leaving 6 bases of the junction unmatched. CDR3 residues: CAWRWGQFNTEAFF. In DNA form, the CDR3 reads TGTGCCTGGAGATGGGGACAGTTTAACACTGAAGCTTTCTTT.

CDR3 amino acids: CASSSQPGTGGVNEQFF. In DNA, the CDR3 is TGTGCCAGCAGTTCCCAGCCCGGGACGGGAGGGGTCAATGAGCAGTTCTTC. The V gene is TRBV6-6, the J gene TRBJ2-1, with 8 bases identical to TRBD2. This CDR3 has 17 amino acids. Germline V gene sequence: CDR1 MNHNY, CDR2 SVGAGI (reference sequence). V dropped 4 bases and J dropped 6; count of bases not matched to a gene: 14.

This clonotype was observed a handful of times. The chain has TRBV5-1 and TRBJ1-1; D is unclear. This CDR3 is built from 14 residues. V was cut by 6 bases and J by 6 bases, with 18 bases left in between. CDR1 is SGHRS, CDR2 YFSETQ, per germline. CDR3 DNA sequence: TGCGCCAGCACTTTCGCCGGGAGGGATGCTGAAGCTTTCTTT. It is translated as CASTFAGRDAEAFF.

This clonotype was found many times. The V gene is TRBV7-9, the J gene TRBJ1-1; TRBD1 might be the D (5 bases). Germline lookup yields CDR1 SEHNR and CDR2 FQNEAQ (reference sequence). Trimming shortened V by 5 bases and J by 1 base, and 11 bases separated the two germline ends. The CDR3 length is 14 residues. This CDR3 is CASSRDPGNTEAFF. In DNA, the CDR3 is TGTGCCAGCAGCCGGGACCCCGGGAACACTGAAGCTTTCTTT.

This rearrangement joins TRBV27 to TRBJ2-3; D gene unclear. V lost 0 bases to trimming and J lost 5 bases, with 12 bases between them. Germline CDR1 reads MNHEY; CDR2 reads SMNVEV (reference sequence). This CDR3 is 15 amino acids long. The CDR3, as DNA: TGTGCCAGCAGTTTATCGTGGAGAGCCGAAGATACGCAGTATTTT. Translating it yields CASSLSWRAEDTQYF.

There are a few counts of this clonotype. The chain employs TRBV28 and TRBJ1-4; 7 nucleotides match TRBD1. The germline V gene has CDR1 MDHEN and CDR2 SYDVKM. V lost 1 base to trimming and J lost 4 bases; unmatched junction nucleotides: 6. The CDR3 runs 16 residues. The CDR3 DNA is TGTGCCAGCAGTTTATTCCCGGGACAGATTAATGAAAAACTGTTTTTT. Protein sequence: CASSLFPGQINEKLFF.

This chain connects TRBV7-8 to TRBJ1-1; TRBD1 agrees at 8 bases. The CDR3 is made up of 15 amino acids. Trimming removed 1 base from V and 4 bases from J; junction bases left unmatched: 5. Germline CDR1 is SGHVS and CDR2 is FQNEAQ. CDR3 DNA: TGTGCCAGCAGCTTAGTTCAGGGGGCGGTCACTGAAGCTTTCTTT. Amino acids: CASSLVQGAVTEAFF.

This clonotype was detected many times. The chain recombines TRBV7-9 with TRBJ1-5; D is ambiguous. This CDR3 comprises 13 residues. The V and J ends lost 3 bases and 6 bases respectively, with 9 bases between them. Germline V CDR1 and CDR2: SEHNR, FQNEAQ (reference sequence). The CDR3 DNA follows: TGTGCCAGCAGCTTTTACGCTAGTCAGCCCCAGCATTTT. Translation gives CASSFYASQPQHF.

This clonotype was counted only a few times. CDR3 sequence reads: CASSISAGDNSPLHF. In DNA form, the CDR3 reads TGTGCCAGTAGTATTTCGGCAGGTGATAATTCACCCCTCCACTTT. The J gene is TRBJ1-6, the V gene TRBV19; D gene ambiguous. CDR1 and CDR2 (germline): LNHDA, SQIVND (reference sequence). V gave up 3 bases and J gave up 5 bases, with 11 bases separating them. This CDR3 is 15 amino acids long. Looking up the rest from reference TRBV19 and TRBJ1-6 gives the full variable domain: DGGITQSPKYLFRKEGQNVTLSCEQNLNHDAMYWYRQDPGQGLRLIYYSQIVNDFQKGDIAEGYSVSREKKESFPLTVTSAQKNPTAFYLCASSISAGDNSPLHFGNGTRLTVT.

The sample holds a few counts of this clonotype. This sequence joins TRBV29-1 and TRBJ1-1, with unresolved D. The CDR3 length is 13 residues. Trimming stripped 8 bases from V and 1 base from J, with 14 bases between. CDR1 SQVTM and CDR2 ANQGSEA come from the germline V gene. This chain's CDR3 is CSSPKPENTEAFF. The DNA for the CDR3 is TGCAGCTCCCCGAAGCCCGAGAACACTGAAGCTTTCTTT.

There are a few counts of this clonotype. The V and J genes are TRBV7-3 and TRBJ2-5, with TRBD2 as a possible D gene (5 bases). Looked up from germline, CDR1 is SGHTA and CDR2 is FQGTGA. V lost 1 base and J lost 3, with 6 bases in between. This CDR3 is built from 13 residues. The CDR3 DNA is TGTGCCAGCAGCTTAAAGCGGAAAGAGACCCAGTACTTC. Its protein product is CASSLKRKETQYF.

This clonotype was recorded at least ten times. The rearrangement uses TRBV6-5 and TRBJ1-6, with D possibly matching TRBD1 (5 bases). The CDR3 contains 15 residues. V lost 6 bases, J lost 8 bases, and 17 bases lay in between. Looked up from germline, CDR1 is MNHEY and CDR2 is SVGAGI. The chain's CDR3 is CASSRRVGSDSPLHF. For the CDR3, the DNA is TGTGCCAGCAGCCGCAGGGTAGGATCGGATTCACCCCTCCACTTT.

This clonotype occurred a few times. The chain employs TRBV20-1 and TRBJ2-1; the match to TRBD2 covers 7 bases. CDR3 length equals 16 residues. Losses at the gene ends were 3 bases for V and 1 base for J; bases not matched to a gene: 9. Germline V gene lookup returns CDR1 DFQATT and CDR2 SNEGSKA (reference sequence). The CDR3 DNA sequence: TGCAGTGCTAGGGACGGCGGGGGTCAGTCCTACAATGAGCAGTTCTTC. It codes for CSARDGGGQSYNEQFF.

In this sample, this clonotype turned up many times. The J gene is TRBJ1-1, the V gene TRBV7-9; no definite D call. The CDR3 sequence is 12 residues long. Trimming shortened V by 6 bases and J by 1 base, and 6 bases separated the two germline ends. The germline V gene has CDR1 SEHNR and CDR2 FQNEAQ (reference sequence). The CDR3 loop is CASRAGNTEAFF. Here the CDR3 DNA reads TGTGCCAGCAGGGCGGGGAACACTGAAGCTTTCTTT.

This clonotype turned up a few times. The rearrangement links TRBV18 to TRBJ1-1; 7 bases are a match to TRBD1. Germline loops: CDR1 KGHSH, CDR2 LQKENI. CDR3 length equals 14 residues. Trimming removed 5 bases from V and 0 bases from J; junction bases left unmatched: 3. The CDR3 DNA sequence: TGTGCCAGCTCAGCCGGGACAGTGAACACTGAAGCTTTCTTT. Amino acids: CASSAGTVNTEAFF.

V and J are TRBV7-8 and TRBJ1-5; TRBD1 might be the D (6 bases). Trimming took off 5 bases at V and 0 bases at J, with 11 bases between the two ends. Germline lookup yields CDR1 SGHVS and CDR2 FQNEAQ. There are 15 residues in the CDR3. CDR3 coding DNA: TGTGCCAGCAGCAAAGGGGGGTTTAGCAATCAGCCCCAGCATTTT. Amino acids: CASSKGGFSNQPQHF.

This clonotype was seen ten or more times. The gene calls are TRBV5-1 and TRBJ2-3; the match to TRBD2 covers 7 bases. Per the germline V gene, CDR1 is SGHRS and CDR2 is YFSETQ. With V trimmed by 2 bases and J by 1 base, 10 bases remained unmatched. The CDR3 spans 17 residues. CDR3 in amino acids: CASSLIPPSGRTDTQYF. Written as DNA, the CDR3 is TGCGCCAGCAGCTTAATTCCCCCTAGCGGACGCACAGATACGCAGTATTTT.

Only a few counts were recorded for this clonotype. The V call is TRBV29-1, the J call TRBJ1-6; no firm D call. The CDR3 totals 16 residues. Trimming cost V 0 bases and J 10 bases, with 19 bases left between them. From germline, CDR1 is SQVTM and CDR2 ANQGSEA. The CDR3 loop reads CSVEDPAYGDCSPLHF. The CDR3 DNA reads TGCAGCGTTGAAGATCCGGCGTACGGAGACTGCTCACCCCTCCACTTT.

This clonotype was seen ten or more times. V is TRBV6-1 and J is TRBJ1-3, with D perhaps TRBD1 (5 bases). Germline V CDR1 and CDR2: MNHNS, SASEGT. V lost 10 bases, J lost 1 base, and 17 bases lay in between. This CDR3 region has 15 residues. The CDR3 reads CATKPGGRSGNTIYF. The DNA for the CDR3 is TGTGCCACCAAACCGGGGGGAAGGTCTGGAAACACCATATATTTT.

This clonotype has a count of ten or more. The chain links TRBV7-9 to TRBJ2-5; D gene unclear. Looked up from germline, CDR1 is SEHNR and CDR2 is FQNEAQ (reference sequence). The CDR3 spans 12 residues. V was clipped by 6 bases and J by 2 bases, with 7 bases between them. CDR3 loop: CASRWRQETQYF. CDR3 nucleotides: TGTGCCAGCAGATGGAGACAAGAGACCCAGTACTTC.

This clonotype was detected ten times or more. CDR3 sequence (DNA): TGCAGTGCTAGGAACTGGCAAAACACAGATACGCAGTATTTT. This translates into CSARNWQNTDTQYF. The chain links TRBV20-1 to TRBJ2-3; D gene uncertain. Trimming left V 3 bases short and J 2 bases short, with 12 bases between. The CDR3 length is 14 residues. Germline CDR1 and CDR2: DFQATT and SNEGSKA (reference sequence).

This clonotype occurred many times. The chain combines TRBV29-1 with TRBJ1-3, with 9 positions matching TRBD1. The ends lost 5 bases at V and 4 bases at J; junction bases unmatched: 9. This CDR3 comprises 15 residues. Germline loops: CDR1 SQVTM, CDR2 ANQGSEA. The CDR3, as DNA: TGCAGCGTTTCGTATACCGGGACAGGGGGAAACACCATATATTTT. As protein: CSVSYTGTGGNTIYF.

This clonotype was seen at least ten times. The CDR3 here is CSARPLAGFEQYF. In nucleotides, the CDR3 is TGCAGTGCCAGGCCCCTAGCGGGATTCGAGCAGTACTTC. The chain combines TRBV20-1 with TRBJ2-7, with 9 nucleotides matching TRBD2. The germline V gene encodes CDR1 DFQATT and CDR2 SNEGSKA (reference sequence). This CDR3 comprises 13 residues. Losses at the gene ends were 6 bases for V and 6 bases for J; bases not matched to a gene: 9.